This record looks at one T cell receptor beta chain sequence and its context. Clones were sequenced by immunoSEQ multiplex PCR, and TCRdb holds only the in-frame ones, with some missing. The profile shows tens of thousands of clones, roughly 75% of them singletons. This entry is derived from a study of blood T cell repertoires in COVID-19. In the study overall: Acute and convalescent COVID-19 samples came from the United States, Italy and Spain.

The CDR3 consists of 13 residues. Unmatched junction bases numbered 8, after V lost 6 bases and J lost 8 bases. Germline values: CDR1 MNHEY, CDR2 SVGAGI. The TCR sequence derives from a woman aged 45-60 years with acute or convalescent COVID-19. The J gene is TRBJ1-2, the V gene TRBV6-5, with TRBD1 identical over 8 bases. The sample was peripheral blood. CDR3 nucleotides: TGTGCCAGCAGATCGGACAGGGTGGAAGGCTACACCTTC. Protein product: CASRSDRVEGYTF.